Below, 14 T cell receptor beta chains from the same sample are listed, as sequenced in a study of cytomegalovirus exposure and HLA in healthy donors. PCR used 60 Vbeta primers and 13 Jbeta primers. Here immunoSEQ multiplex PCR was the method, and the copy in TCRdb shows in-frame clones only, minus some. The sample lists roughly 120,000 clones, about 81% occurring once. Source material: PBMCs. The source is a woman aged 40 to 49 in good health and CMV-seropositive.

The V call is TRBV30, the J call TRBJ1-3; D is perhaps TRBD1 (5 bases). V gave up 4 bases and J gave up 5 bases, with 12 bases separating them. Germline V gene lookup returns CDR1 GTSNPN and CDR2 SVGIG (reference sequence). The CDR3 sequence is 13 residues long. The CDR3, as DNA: TGTGCCTGGACGGGAGGGGTGAGAAACACCATATATTTT. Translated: CAWTGGVRNTIYF.

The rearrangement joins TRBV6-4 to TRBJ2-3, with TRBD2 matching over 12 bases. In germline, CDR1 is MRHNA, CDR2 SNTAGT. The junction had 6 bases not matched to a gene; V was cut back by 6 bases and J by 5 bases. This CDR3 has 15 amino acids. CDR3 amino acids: CASSALAGGRDTQYF. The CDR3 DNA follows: TGTGCCAGCAGCGCACTAGCGGGAGGAAGAGATACGCAGTATTTT.

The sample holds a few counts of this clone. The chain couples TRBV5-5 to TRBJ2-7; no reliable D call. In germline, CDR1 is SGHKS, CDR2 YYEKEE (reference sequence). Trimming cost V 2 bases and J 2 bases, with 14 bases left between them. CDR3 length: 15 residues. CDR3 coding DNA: TGTGCCAGCAGCTTATCCCTAGGCGGAACCTACGAGCAGTACTTC. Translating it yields CASSLSLGGTYEQYF. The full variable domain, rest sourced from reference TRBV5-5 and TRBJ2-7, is DAGVTQSPTHLIKTRGQQVTLRCSPISGHKSVSWYQQVLGQGPQFIFQYYEKEERGRGNFPDRFSARQFPNYSSELNVNALLLGDSALYLCASSLSLGGTYEQYFGPGTRLTVT.

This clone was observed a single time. CDR3 bases: TGTGCCAGCACCATGGGGGGAGAAATCTACAATGAGCAGTTCTTC. Translating gives CASTMGGEIYNEQFF. This sequence joins TRBV9 and TRBJ2-1; tentatively, D is TRBD2 (6 bases). CDR1 is SGDLS, CDR2 YYNGEE, per germline. With 6 bases removed from V and 3 bases from J, the gap between germline ends came to 16 bases. The CDR3 extends over 15 amino acids.

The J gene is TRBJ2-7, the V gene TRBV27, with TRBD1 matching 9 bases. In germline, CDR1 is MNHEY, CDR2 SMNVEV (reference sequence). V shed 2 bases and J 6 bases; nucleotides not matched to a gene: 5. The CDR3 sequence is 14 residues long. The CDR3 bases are TGTGCCAGCAGTTTAATGGACAGGGGTTCCGAGCAGTACTTC. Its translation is CASSLMDRGSEQYF.

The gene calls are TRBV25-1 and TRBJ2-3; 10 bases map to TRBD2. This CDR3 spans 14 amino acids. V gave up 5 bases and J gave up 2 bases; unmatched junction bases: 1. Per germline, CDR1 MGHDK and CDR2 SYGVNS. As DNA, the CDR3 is TGTGCCAGCAGTCTAGCGGGAGCCACAGATACGCAGTATTTT. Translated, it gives CASSLAGATDTQYF.

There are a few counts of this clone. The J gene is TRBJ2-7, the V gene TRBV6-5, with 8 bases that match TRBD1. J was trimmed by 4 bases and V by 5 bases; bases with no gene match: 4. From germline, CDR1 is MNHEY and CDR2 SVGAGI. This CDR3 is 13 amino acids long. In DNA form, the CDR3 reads TGTGCCAGCAGTCGACAGGGGACTTACGAGCAGTACTTC. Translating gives CASSRQGTYEQYF.

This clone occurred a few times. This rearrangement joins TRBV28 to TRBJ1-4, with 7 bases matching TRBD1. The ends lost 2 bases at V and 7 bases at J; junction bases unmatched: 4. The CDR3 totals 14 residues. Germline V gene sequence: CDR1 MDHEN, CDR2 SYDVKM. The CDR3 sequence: CASSLTGALEKLFF. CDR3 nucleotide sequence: TGTGCCAGCAGTTTAACAGGGGCGCTTGAAAAACTGTTTTTT.

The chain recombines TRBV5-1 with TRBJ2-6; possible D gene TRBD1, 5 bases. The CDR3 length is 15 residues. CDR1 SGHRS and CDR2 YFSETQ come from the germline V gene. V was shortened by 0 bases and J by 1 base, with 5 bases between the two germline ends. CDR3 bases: TGCGCCAGCAGCTTGGGACAGTCTGGGGCCAACGTCCTGACTTTC. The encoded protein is CASSLGQSGANVLTF.

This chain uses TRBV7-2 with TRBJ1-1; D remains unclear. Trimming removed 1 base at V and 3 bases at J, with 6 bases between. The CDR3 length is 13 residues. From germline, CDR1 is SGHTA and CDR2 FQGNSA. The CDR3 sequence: CASSLGQYTEAFF. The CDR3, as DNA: TGTGCCAGCAGCTTAGGTCAGTACACTGAAGCTTTCTTT.

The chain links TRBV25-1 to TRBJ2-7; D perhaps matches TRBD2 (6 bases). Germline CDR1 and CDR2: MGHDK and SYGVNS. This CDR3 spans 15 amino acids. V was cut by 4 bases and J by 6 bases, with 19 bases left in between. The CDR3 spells CASSGGGGIVGEQYF. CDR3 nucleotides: TGTGCCAGCAGTGGGGGCGGAGGGATTGTGGGCGAGCAGTACTTC.

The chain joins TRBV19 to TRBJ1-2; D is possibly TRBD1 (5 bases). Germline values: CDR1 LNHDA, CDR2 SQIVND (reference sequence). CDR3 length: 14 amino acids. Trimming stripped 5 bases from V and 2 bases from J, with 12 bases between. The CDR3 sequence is CASSLDIANYGYTF. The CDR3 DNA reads TGTGCCAGTAGTCTGGACATAGCAAACTATGGCTACACCTTC.

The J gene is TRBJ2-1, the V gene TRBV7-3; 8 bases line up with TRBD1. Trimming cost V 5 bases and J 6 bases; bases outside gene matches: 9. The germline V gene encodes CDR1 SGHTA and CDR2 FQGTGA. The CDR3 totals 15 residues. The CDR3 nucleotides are TGTGCCAGCAGCCTTGGACAGGGAGCTGTCAATGAGCAGTTCTTC. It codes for CASSLGQGAVNEQFF.

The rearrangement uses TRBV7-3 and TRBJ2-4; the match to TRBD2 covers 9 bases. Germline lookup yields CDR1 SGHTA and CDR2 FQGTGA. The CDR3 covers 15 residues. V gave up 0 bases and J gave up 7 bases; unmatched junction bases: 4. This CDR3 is CASSLTAGGGNIQYF. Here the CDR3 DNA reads TGTGCCAGCAGCTTAACGGCGGGAGGGGGCAACATTCAGTACTTC.